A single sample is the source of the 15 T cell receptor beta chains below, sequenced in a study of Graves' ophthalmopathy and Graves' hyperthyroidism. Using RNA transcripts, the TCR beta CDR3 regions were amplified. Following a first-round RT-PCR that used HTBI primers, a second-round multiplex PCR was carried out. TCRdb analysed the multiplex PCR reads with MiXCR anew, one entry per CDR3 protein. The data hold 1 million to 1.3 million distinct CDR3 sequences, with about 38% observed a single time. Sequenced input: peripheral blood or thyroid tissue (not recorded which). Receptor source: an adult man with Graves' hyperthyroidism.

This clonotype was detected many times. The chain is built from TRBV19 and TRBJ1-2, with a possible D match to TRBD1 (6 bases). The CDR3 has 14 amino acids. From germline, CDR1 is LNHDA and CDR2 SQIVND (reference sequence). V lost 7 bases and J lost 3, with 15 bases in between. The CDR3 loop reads CASTQHRVHYGYTF. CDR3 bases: TGTGCCAGTACCCAACACAGGGTTCACTATGGCTACACCTTC.

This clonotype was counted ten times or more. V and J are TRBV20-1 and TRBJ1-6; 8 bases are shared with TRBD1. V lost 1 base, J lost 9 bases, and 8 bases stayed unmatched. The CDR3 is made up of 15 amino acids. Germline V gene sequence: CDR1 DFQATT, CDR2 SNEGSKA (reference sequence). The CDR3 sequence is CSARALTGGRSPLHF. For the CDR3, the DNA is TGCAGTGCTAGAGCTCTAACAGGGGGGCGTTCACCCCTCCACTTT.

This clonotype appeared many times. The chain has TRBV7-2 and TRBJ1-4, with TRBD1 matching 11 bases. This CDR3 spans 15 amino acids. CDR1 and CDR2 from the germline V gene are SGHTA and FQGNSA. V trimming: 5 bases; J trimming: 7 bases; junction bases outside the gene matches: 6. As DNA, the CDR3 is TGTGCCAGCAGCCGAACGGACAGGGGGCCTGAAAAACTGTTTTTT. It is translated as CASSRTDRGPEKLFF.

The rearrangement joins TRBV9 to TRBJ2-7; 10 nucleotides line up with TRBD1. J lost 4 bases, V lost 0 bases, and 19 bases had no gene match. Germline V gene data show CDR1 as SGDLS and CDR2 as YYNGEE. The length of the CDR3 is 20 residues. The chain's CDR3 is CASSVGSARPRQGAWYEQYF. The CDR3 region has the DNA TGTGCCAGCAGCGTAGGAAGTGCTAGACCTAGACAGGGGGCTTGGTACGAGCAGTACTTC.

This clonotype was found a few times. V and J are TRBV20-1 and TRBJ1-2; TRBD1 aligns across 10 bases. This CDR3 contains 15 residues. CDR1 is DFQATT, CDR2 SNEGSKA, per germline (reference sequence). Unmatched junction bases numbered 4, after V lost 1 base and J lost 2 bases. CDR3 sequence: CSARAGQGLNYGYTF. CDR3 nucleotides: TGCAGTGCTAGAGCGGGACAGGGGCTCAACTATGGCTACACCTTC.

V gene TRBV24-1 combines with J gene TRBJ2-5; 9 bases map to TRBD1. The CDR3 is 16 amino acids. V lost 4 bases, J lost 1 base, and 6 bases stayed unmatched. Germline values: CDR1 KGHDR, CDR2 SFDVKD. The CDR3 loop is CATSESGTGFQETQYF. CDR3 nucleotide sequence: TGTGCCACCAGTGAGAGCGGGACAGGGTTCCAAGAGACCCAGTACTTC.

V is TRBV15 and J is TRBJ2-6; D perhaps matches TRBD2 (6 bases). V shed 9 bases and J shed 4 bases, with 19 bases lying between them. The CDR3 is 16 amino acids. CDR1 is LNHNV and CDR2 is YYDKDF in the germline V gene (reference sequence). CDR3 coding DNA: TGTGCCACATATAGCGGTCGCAGGGCCGGGGCCAACGTCCTGACTTTC. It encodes CATYSGRRAGANVLTF.

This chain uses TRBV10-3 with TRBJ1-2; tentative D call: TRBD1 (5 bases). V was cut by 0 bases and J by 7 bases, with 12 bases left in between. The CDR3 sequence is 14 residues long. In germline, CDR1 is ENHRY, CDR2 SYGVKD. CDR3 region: CAISESARVSGYTF. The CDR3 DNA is TGTGCCATCAGTGAGTCGGCCAGGGTGTCTGGCTACACCTTC.

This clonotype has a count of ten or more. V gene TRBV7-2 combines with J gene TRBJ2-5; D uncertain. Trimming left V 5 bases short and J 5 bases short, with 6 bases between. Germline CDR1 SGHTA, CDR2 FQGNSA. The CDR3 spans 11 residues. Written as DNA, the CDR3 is TGTGCCAGCAGCCCCATGGAGACCCAGTACTTC. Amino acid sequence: CASSPMETQYF.

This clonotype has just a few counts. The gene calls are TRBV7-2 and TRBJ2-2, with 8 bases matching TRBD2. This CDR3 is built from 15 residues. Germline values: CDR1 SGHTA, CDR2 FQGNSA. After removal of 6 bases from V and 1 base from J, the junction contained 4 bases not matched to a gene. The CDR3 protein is CASSFSGVNTGELFF. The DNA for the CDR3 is TGTGCCAGCAGTTTTAGCGGGGTGAACACCGGGGAGCTGTTTTTT.

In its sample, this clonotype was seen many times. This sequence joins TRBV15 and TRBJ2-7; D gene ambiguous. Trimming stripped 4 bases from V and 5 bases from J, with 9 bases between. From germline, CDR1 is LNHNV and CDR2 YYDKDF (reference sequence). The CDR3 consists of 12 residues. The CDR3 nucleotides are TGTGCCACCAGCATAACACGGCACGAGCAGTACTTC. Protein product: CATSITRHEQYF.

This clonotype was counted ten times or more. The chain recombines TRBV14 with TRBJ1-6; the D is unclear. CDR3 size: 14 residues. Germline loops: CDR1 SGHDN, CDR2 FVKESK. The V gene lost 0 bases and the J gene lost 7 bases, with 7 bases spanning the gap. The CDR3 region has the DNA TGTGCCAGCAGCCAAGAGGTATTGAATTCACCCCTCCACTTT. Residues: CASSQEVLNSPLHF.

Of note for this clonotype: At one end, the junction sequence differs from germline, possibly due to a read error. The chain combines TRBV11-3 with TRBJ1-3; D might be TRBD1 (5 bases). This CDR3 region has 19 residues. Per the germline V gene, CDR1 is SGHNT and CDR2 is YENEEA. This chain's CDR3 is CASSLRGGERGVEGSTIYF. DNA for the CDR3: TGTGCCAGCAGCTTACGAGGAGGGGAAAGGGGAGTGGAAGGAAGCACCATATATTTT. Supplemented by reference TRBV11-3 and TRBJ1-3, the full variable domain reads EAGVVQSPRYKIIEKKQPVAFWCNPISGHNTLYWYLQNLGQGPELLIRYENEEAVDDSQLPKDRFSAERLKGVDSTLKIQPAELGDSAVYLCASSLRGGERGVEGSTIYFGEGSWLTVV.

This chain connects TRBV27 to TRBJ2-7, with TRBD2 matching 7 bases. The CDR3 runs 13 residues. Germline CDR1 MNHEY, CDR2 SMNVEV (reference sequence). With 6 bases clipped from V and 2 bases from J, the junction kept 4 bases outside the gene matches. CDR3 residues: CASSRDYPYEQYF. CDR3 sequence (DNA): TGTGCCAGCAGCCGGGACTACCCCTACGAGCAGTACTTC.

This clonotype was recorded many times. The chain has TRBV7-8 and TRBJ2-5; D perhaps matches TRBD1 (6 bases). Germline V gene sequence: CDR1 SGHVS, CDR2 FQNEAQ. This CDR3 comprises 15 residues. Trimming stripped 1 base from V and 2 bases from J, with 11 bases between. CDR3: CASSLGRTGQETQYF. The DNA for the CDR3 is TGTGCCAGCAGCTTAGGGCGTACAGGGCAAGAGACCCAGTACTTC.